Each of the 22 T cell receptor beta chains below was sequenced from the same sample in a study of blood T cell repertoires in COVID-19. Repertoires were generated with immunoSEQ multiplex PCR, while TCRdb's copy carries only in-frame clones and drops some. The table includes 150,000 to 200,000 clones, 70% to 90% detected once. The sample comprised peripheral blood. These receptors all come from a woman aged 30 to 39 with acute or convalescent COVID-19.

The chain carries TRBV11-2 and TRBJ2-1; D not resolved. The germline V and J ends were trimmed by 7 bases and 0 bases, with 13 bases remaining between them. The germline gives CDR1 SGHAT, CDR2 FQNNGV. The CDR3 extends over 15 amino acids. The CDR3 here is CASTIAGGSYNEQFF. CDR3 sequence (DNA): TGTGCCAGCACCATAGCCGGCGGCTCCTACAATGAGCAGTTCTTC.

The V gene is TRBV6-5, the J gene TRBJ1-5; D unresolved. Trimming took off 6 bases at V and 2 bases at J, with 8 bases between the two ends. The CDR3 is 13 amino acids. Germline CDR1 is MNHEY and CDR2 is SVGAGI. In DNA, the CDR3 is TGTGCCAGCAGACCGGCGGGCAATCAGCCCCAGCATTTT. Translation: CASRPAGNQPQHF.

The V gene is TRBV3-1 (or the pseudogene TRBV3-2), the J gene TRBJ2-7; a possible D gene is TRBD2 (5 bases). Germline V gene sequence: CDR1 LGHDT, CDR2 YNNKEL (reference sequence). This CDR3 is built from 16 residues. Trimming left V 0 bases short and J 0 bases short, with 12 bases between. The CDR3 coding sequence is TGTGCCAGCAGCCAAGATCGGGGATGGAGCTCCTACGAGCAGTACTTC. The encoded protein is CASSQDRGWSSYEQYF.

This chain uses TRBV7-2 with TRBJ2-5; D remains ambiguous. In germline, CDR1 is SGHTA, CDR2 FQGNSA. The V end lost 2 bases, the J end lost 1 base, and 11 bases lay between the germline ends. The CDR3 consists of 15 residues. CDR3 coding DNA: TGTGCCAGCAGCTTAAGGCGGTACCTCCAAGAGACCCAGTACTTC. Protein: CASSLRRYLQETQYF.

The rearrangement uses TRBV7-8 and TRBJ2-7; unclear D gene. V was pared by 1 base and J by 5 bases, with 9 bases between. The CDR3 runs 13 residues. Looked up from germline, CDR1 is SGHVS and CDR2 is FQNEAQ. The CDR3 sequence is CASSLGRYNEQYF. In DNA, the CDR3 is TGTGCCAGCAGCTTAGGGAGATACAACGAGCAGTACTTC.

The V gene is TRBV5-1, the J gene TRBJ2-5, with D possibly TRBD1 on 5 matching bases. The CDR3 totals 14 residues. Germline CDR1 and CDR2: SGHRS and YFSETQ. Trimming took 4 bases from V and 1 from J, leaving 11 bases between them. CDR3 protein: CASSLQVAQETQYF. The CDR3 bases are TGCGCCAGCAGCCTACAGGTGGCCCAAGAGACCCAGTACTTC.

V and J are TRBV1 and TRBJ2-1; the table's D call TRBD2 went unverified against the DNA. TRBV1 is noted as a pseudogene. The CDR3 is 13 amino acids. The CDR3 loop reads CTSSHPPSGKQFF. The CDR3 bases are TGCACCAGCAGCCACCCCCCGAGCGGGAAGCAGTTCTTC.

The J gene is TRBJ2-2, the V gene TRBV7-9, with 9 bases matching TRBD2. CDR1 SEHNR and CDR2 FQNEAQ come from the germline V gene (reference sequence). V trimming: 5 bases; J trimming: 6 bases; junction bases outside the gene matches: 10. This CDR3 region has 16 residues. The CDR3 spells CASSGRLAESPGELFF. The CDR3 DNA reads as TGTGCCAGCAGCGGCCGACTAGCGGAAAGCCCCGGGGAGCTGTTTTTT.

The J gene is TRBJ2-7, the V gene TRBV27; 9 bases fit TRBD1. Trimming took 5 bases from V and 1 from J; bases not matched to a gene: 6. The CDR3 extends over 15 amino acids. In germline, CDR1 is MNHEY, CDR2 SMNVEV (reference sequence). The CDR3 reads CASSPPGTGSYEQYF. CDR3 sequence (DNA): TGTGCCAGCAGTCCCCCGGGGACAGGGTCCTACGAGCAGTACTTC.

This rearrangement joins TRBV3-1 (or the pseudogene TRBV3-2) to TRBJ2-5, with D unclear. Germline V gives CDR1 LGHDT, CDR2 YNNKEL (reference sequence). V dropped 3 bases and J dropped 5 bases, with 10 bases sitting between them. This CDR3 comprises 13 residues. The CDR3, as DNA: TGTGCCAGCAGCCATTTCCAGGCGGAGACCCAGTACTTC. As protein: CASSHFQAETQYF.

The chain combines TRBV24-1 with TRBJ2-2, with D unresolved. CDR3 length: 15 amino acids. Trimming left V 0 bases short and J 1 base short, with 5 bases between. Germline values: CDR1 KGHDR, CDR2 SFDVKD. CDR3 protein: CATSDLRLNTGELFF. CDR3 nucleotide sequence: TGTGCCACCAGTGATTTGCGACTGAACACCGGGGAGCTGTTTTTT.

The chain uses TRBV9 and TRBJ1-1; possible D gene TRBD1, 5 bases. V dropped 0 bases and J dropped 1 base, with 10 bases sitting between them. Germline V gives CDR1 SGDLS, CDR2 YYNGEE. The CDR3 spans 15 residues. CDR3 in amino acids: CASSVALGGNTEAFF. CDR3 sequence (DNA): TGTGCCAGCAGCGTAGCATTGGGGGGGAACACTGAAGCTTTCTTT. The variable domain in full, with the rest retrieved from reference TRBV9 and TRBJ1-1, is DSGVTQTPKHLITATGQRVTLRCSPRSGDLSVYWYQQSLDQGLQFLIQYYNGEERAKGNILERFSAQQFPDLHSELNLSSLELGDSALYFCASSVALGGNTEAFFGQGTRLTVV.

This clone has just one count. V and J are TRBV2 and TRBJ2-2, with D maybe TRBD1 (5 bases). CDR1 SNHLY and CDR2 FYNNEI come from the germline V gene. Between the trimmed V and J ends, which lost 8 bases and 5 bases, there was a span of 12 bases. The CDR3 is 13 amino acids. The CDR3: CASGAIETGELFF. The CDR3 DNA reads TGTGCCAGCGGGGCCATTGAAACCGGGGAGCTGTTTTTT.

The chain is built from TRBV6-6 and TRBJ2-7, with a tentative D call TRBD1 (6 bases). The V and J ends lost 11 bases and 1 base respectively, with 12 bases between them. Germline V CDR1 and CDR2: MNHNY, SVGAGI (reference sequence). This CDR3 spans 12 amino acids. The CDR3 coding sequence is TGTGCCTGCCTTGGACAGTCCTACGAGCAGTACTTC. Amino acid sequence: CACLGQSYEQYF.

The V and J genes are TRBV14 and TRBJ1-6; D might be TRBD1 (5 bases). Germline V CDR1 and CDR2: SGHDN, FVKESK. This CDR3 is built from 14 residues. V lost 3 bases and J 8 bases, leaving 11 bases between the germline ends. The CDR3 bases are TGTGCCAGCAGCCATTATCAACAGGATTCACCCCTCCACTTT. Protein sequence: CASSHYQQDSPLHF.

This sequence joins TRBV30 and TRBJ2-3; 10 positions agree with TRBD2. CDR1 is GTSNPN and CDR2 is SVGIG in the germline V gene (reference sequence). The CDR3 has 13 residues. The trim removed 0 bases at V and 11 bases at J, leaving 5 bases unmatched. The CDR3 loop reads CAWSVASSGRQYF. Written as DNA, the CDR3 is TGTGCCTGGAGTGTAGCCTCTAGCGGGAGGCAGTATTTT.

V gene TRBV5-5 combines with J gene TRBJ1-4, with D unresolved. From germline, CDR1 is SGHKS and CDR2 YYEKEE (reference sequence). V lost 0 bases and J lost 0, with 9 bases in between. The CDR3 is 16 amino acids. DNA for the CDR3: TGTGCCAGCAGCTTGGAGTGGGGAGCAACTAATGAAAAACTGTTTTTT. Protein: CASSLEWGATNEKLFF.

Worth noting for this clone: One end of the junction does not line up with germline, which may come from a read error. This chain connects TRBV7-7 to TRBJ2-3; no clear D. Germline-derived CDR1 and CDR2 are SSHAT and FNYEAQ (reference sequence). The CDR3 totals 15 residues. CDR3 bases: TGTGCTAGCAGCTTAGTCCGAGGTGGCACAGATACGCAGTATTTT. This codes for CASSLVRGGTDTQYF.

The chain uses TRBV28 and TRBJ2-3; possibly TRBD2 for D (7 bases). Germline CDR1 is MDHEN and CDR2 is SYDVKM. The CDR3 length is 14 residues. The germline V and J ends were trimmed by 8 bases and 4 bases, with 16 bases remaining between them. The CDR3 protein is CASGRGGGPDTQYF. CDR3 bases: TGTGCCAGCGGGAGGGGCGGGGGCCCAGATACGCAGTATTTT. Full variable domain (rest looked up from reference TRBV28 and TRBJ2-3): DVKVTQSSRYLVKRTGEKVFLECVQDMDHENMFWYRQDPGLGLRLIYFSYDVKMKEKGDIPEGYSVSREKKERFSLILESASTNQTSMYLCASGRGGGPDTQYFGPGTRLTVL.

V is TRBV7-6 and J is TRBJ1-2; D is unclear. CDR3 size: 13 residues. Between the trimmed V and J ends, which lost 0 bases and 9 bases, there was a span of 11 bases. Germline-derived CDR1 and CDR2 are SGHVS and FNYEAQ. The CDR3 loop reads CASSLAEGASYTF. CDR3 DNA: TGTGCCAGCAGCTTAGCCGAGGGAGCCAGCTACACCTTC. Full variable domain (missing parts from reference TRBV7-6 and TRBJ1-2): GAGVSQSPRYKVTKRGQDVALRCDPISGHVSLYWYRQALGQGPEFLTYFNYEAQQDKSGLPNDRFSAERPEGSISTLTIQRTEQRDSAMYRCASSLAEGASYTFGSGTRLTVV.

This clone has only a few counts. V usage is TRBV5-5 and J usage is TRBJ2-7, with TRBD2 as a possible D gene (6 bases). V lost 4 bases and J lost 1, with 12 bases in between. Germline V CDR1 and CDR2: SGHKS, YYEKEE (reference sequence). The CDR3 consists of 14 residues. The CDR3 nucleotides read TGTGCCAGCAGCATATCCGGGACTTCCTACGAGCAGTACTTC. It is translated as CASSISGTSYEQYF.

The rearrangement links TRBV18 to TRBJ2-5; 8 positions match TRBD1. This CDR3 comprises 13 residues. CDR1 and CDR2 (germline): KGHSH, LQKENI. With 6 bases clipped from V and 5 bases from J, the junction kept 5 bases outside the gene matches. The CDR3 spells CASSAGQEETQYF. The CDR3 nucleotides are TGTGCCAGCTCCGCGGGACAGGAGGAGACCCAGTACTTC.